These T cell receptor beta chains were read from a single sample in a study of beta chain features in type 1 diabetes. Method: immunoSEQ multiplex PCR; TCRdb's copy keeps in-frame clones and lacks some. The repertoire includes approximately 140,000 clones, roughly 48% of them detected once, and around 0.39% sits in the top ten. Sequencing input: Tregs from blood. Receptor source: a man aged 18 to 29 in good health. Each CDR3 is given with its conserved first and last residue. The D gene is left open where the match is weak. Clone size is given for some rows only: seen once, a few or many times, or a class if the clone is expanded.

D	J	size	V	length	CDR3	DNA
TRBD1	TRBJ2-3	few	TRBV7-2	13	CASSTDRANTQYF	TGTGCCAGCAGCACGGACAGGGCGAATACGCAGTATTTT
TRBD2	TRBJ2-7	-	TRBV4-3	15	CASRLELAGWHEQYF	TGCGCCAGCAGGCTCGAACTAGCGGGGTGGCACGAGCAGTACTTC
-	TRBJ2-1	few	TRBV7-3	14	CASSLLVASGEQFF	TGTGCCAGCAGCTTACTTGTGGCTAGTGGTGAGCAGTTCTTC
TRBD2	TRBJ2-7	once	TRBV7-8	17	CASSPRGGDEGRSEQYF	TGTGCCAGCAGCCCGCGGGGGGGGGATGAGGGACGGTCCGAGCAGTACTTC
TRBD1	TRBJ1-6	-	TRBV30	15	CAWSVRGDSRRPLHF	TGTGCCTGGAGTGTAAGGGGGGACAGCCGGCGTCCCCTCCACTTT
TRBD1	TRBJ2-7	-	TRBV7-8	14	CASSKDRGGYEQYF	TGTGCCAGCAGCAAGGACAGGGGAGGCTACGAGCAGTACTTC
TRBD2	TRBJ2-2	many	TRBV7-2	16	CASSLASGGHTGELFF	TGTGCCAGCAGCTTAGCTAGCGGGGGCCACACCGGGGAGCTGTTTTTT
-	TRBJ1-2	few	TRBV5-1	14	CASSRTNRVGGYTF	TGCGCCAGCAGCCGAACAAACAGGGTAGGCGGCTACACCTTC
-	TRBJ1-1	few	TRBV20-1	11	CSALRVSEAFF	TGCAGTGCTCTGAGGGTGTCTGAAGCTTTCTTT
TRBD1	TRBJ2-3	few	TRBV5-1	14	CASSPGQGTDTQYF	TGCGCCAGCAGCCCTGGACAGGGCACAGATACGCAGTATTTT
TRBD2	TRBJ2-5	-	TRBV4-2	16	CASSQTSGRAGETQYF	TGTGCCAGCAGTCAAACTAGCGGGAGGGCGGGGGAGACCCAGTACTTC
-	TRBJ2-7	few	TRBV30	11	CAWSPNYEQYF	TGTGCCTGGAGTCCCAATTACGAGCAGTACTTC
-	TRBJ2-3	-	TRBV7-3	13	CASSQQVKDTQYF	TGTGCCAGCAGTCAACAAGTAAAAGATACGCAGTATTTT
-	TRBJ1-2	-	TRBV25-1	14	CASCHGGGGYGYTF	TGTGCCAGCTGCCACGGCGGGGGCGGCTATGGCTACACCTTC
-	TRBJ2-4	-	TRBV7-8	15	CASSLGTSAKNIQYF	TGTGCCAGCAGCTTAGGAACATCGGCCAAAAACATTCAGTACTTC
TRBD1	TRBJ2-4	-	TRBV4-1	19	CASSQVSGTGYWGVNIQYF	TGCGCCAGCAGCCAAGTTTCGGGGACAGGGTATTGGGGTGTGAACATTCAGTACTTC
-	TRBJ2-7	-	TRBV4-3	14	CASSPQTVSYEQYF	TGCGCCAGCAGCCCCCAGACAGTTTCCTACGAGCAGTACTTC
-	TRBJ1-2	-	TRBV7-9	14	CASSLAGDYYGYTF	TGTGCCAGCAGCTTAGCGGGGGACTACTATGGCTACACCTTC
TRBD2	TRBJ2-7	-	TRBV11-2	14	CASSSLAGAGEQYF	TGTGCCAGCAGTTCTTTAGCGGGGGCGGGGGAGCAGTACTTC
-	TRBJ2-3	-	TRBV7-9	14	CASSFRWSTDTQYF	TGTGCCAGCAGCTTTCGGTGGAGCACAGATACGCAGTATTTT
-	TRBJ1-4	-	TRBV4-2	16	CASSRITGQLNEKLFF	TGTGCCAGCAGCCGCATCACAGGGCAGCTTAATGAAAAACTGTTTTTT
TRBD1	TRBJ1-2	-	TRBV7-2	15	CASRTTGQESRGYTF	TGTGCCAGCAGGACGACGGGACAGGAGAGCCGTGGCTACACCTTC
TRBD1	TRBJ1-2	-	TRBV30	14	CAWRRDRRGYGYTF	TGTGCCTGGAGGAGGGACAGGAGGGGCTATGGCTACACCTTC
-	TRBJ2-7	few	TRBV7-9	12	CASSSYSYEQYF	TGTGCCAGCAGCTCTTACAGCTACGAGCAGTACTTC
-	TRBJ1-6	-	TRBV10-3	18	CAISGEQGRSSYNSPLHF	TGTGCCATCAGTGGAGAACAGGGACGGAGCTCCTATAATTCACCCCTCCACTTT
-	TRBJ2-3	few	TRBV5-1	17	CASSLGGQRYVADTQYF	TGCGCCAGCAGCTTGGGCGGACAGCGTTATGTCGCAGATACGCAGTATTTT
TRBD2	TRBJ2-1	-	TRBV30	17	CAWSALGVAGGYNEQFF	TGTGCCTGGAGTGCCTTGGGGGTAGCGGGAGGGTACAATGAGCAGTTCTTC
-	TRBJ1-1	few	TRBV5-1	15	CASSSKSLQGTEAFF	TGCGCCAGCAGCTCTAAAAGCCTACAGGGAACTGAAGCTTTCTTT
TRBD1	TRBJ1-6	-	TRBV6-5	16	CASSYWQGQGNSPLHF	TGTGCCAGCAGTTACTGGCAGGGACAGGGCAATTCACCCCTCCACTTT
TRBD2	TRBJ2-7	few	TRBV7-2	18	CASSLVLGLAGGKREQYF	TGTGCCAGCAGCTTAGTCCTAGGGCTAGCGGGAGGGAAGAGGGAGCAGTACTTC
TRBD2	TRBJ2-5	-	TRBV7-9	15	CASSLDLAGGETQYF	TGTGCCAGCAGCTTAGATCTAGCGGGGGGAGAGACCCAGTACTTC
-	TRBJ2-1	few	TRBV19	16	CASSIDGLHNYNEQFF	TGTGCCAGTAGTATTGACGGACTACACAACTACAATGAGCAGTTCTTC
TRBD2	TRBJ2-1	-	TRBV14	16	CASSQLGLAGDYEQFF	TGTGCCAGCAGCCAGCTGGGACTAGCGGGAGACTATGAGCAGTTCTTC
-	TRBJ2-3	-	TRBV7-3	13	CASRGTSTDTQYF	TGTGCCAGCCGGGGGACTAGCACAGATACGCAGTATTTT
-	TRBJ1-1	-	TRBV28	15	CASSPRAGANTEAFF	TGTGCCAGCAGCCCAAGAGCAGGGGCTAACACTGAAGCTTTCTTT
-	TRBJ2-3	-	TRBV5-1	18	CASREGRLSGGRTDTQYF	TGCGCCAGCAGGGAGGGGAGACTATCGGGGGGCCGCACAGATACGCAGTATTTT
TRBD1	TRBJ2-5	few	TRBV7-9	18	CASSLASPWTGEGETQYF	TGTGCCAGCAGCTTAGCTAGCCCGTGGACAGGGGAAGGAGAGACCCAGTACTTC
TRBD1	TRBJ1-5	-	TRBV7-7	15	CASSIRTGLRQPQHF	TGTGCTAGCAGCATAAGGACAGGGCTGCGTCAGCCCCAGCATTTT
-	TRBJ2-7	few	TRBV19	13	CASSSQTGKEQYF	TGTGCCAGTAGTTCTCAGACGGGGAAGGAGCAGTACTTC
-	TRBJ2-7	-	TRBV7-2	16	CASSLGLTGRSYEQYF	TGTGCCAGCAGCTTAGGTCTTACGGGGAGATCCTACGAGCAGTACTTC
-	TRBJ1-1	-	TRBV7-9	13	CASSPSWNTEAFF	TGTGCCAGCAGCCCTTCGTGGAACACTGAAGCTTTCTTT
-	TRBJ2-1	-	TRBV4-2	15	CASSQARGGNNEQFF	TGTGCCAGCAGCCAAGCCCGGGGTGGAAACAATGAGCAGTTCTTC
-	TRBJ2-5	-	TRBV20-1	10	CSAVKETQYF	TGCAGTGCTGTCAAAGAGACCCAGTACTTC
-	TRBJ2-3	-	TRBV30	10	CASGTDTQYF	TGTGCCTCGGGCACAGATACGCAGTATTTT
TRBD1	TRBJ2-1	-	TRBV7-2	15	CASSLVGGAYNEQFF	TGTGCCAGCAGCTTAGTAGGGGGCGCTTACAATGAGCAGTTCTTC
-	TRBJ2-2	-	TRBV6-5	13	CASASRPGGELFF	TGTGCCAGCGCGAGTCGTCCAGGCGGGGAGCTGTTTTTT
-	TRBJ1-3	few	TRBV23-1	18	CASSQSPDYGSSGNTIYF	TGCGCCAGCAGTCAATCGCCAGACTATGGCAGCTCTGGAAACACCATATATTTT
-	TRBJ2-7	-	TRBV6-1	13	CASGALWHYEQYF	TGTGCCAGCGGGGCCCTTTGGCACTACGAGCAGTACTTC